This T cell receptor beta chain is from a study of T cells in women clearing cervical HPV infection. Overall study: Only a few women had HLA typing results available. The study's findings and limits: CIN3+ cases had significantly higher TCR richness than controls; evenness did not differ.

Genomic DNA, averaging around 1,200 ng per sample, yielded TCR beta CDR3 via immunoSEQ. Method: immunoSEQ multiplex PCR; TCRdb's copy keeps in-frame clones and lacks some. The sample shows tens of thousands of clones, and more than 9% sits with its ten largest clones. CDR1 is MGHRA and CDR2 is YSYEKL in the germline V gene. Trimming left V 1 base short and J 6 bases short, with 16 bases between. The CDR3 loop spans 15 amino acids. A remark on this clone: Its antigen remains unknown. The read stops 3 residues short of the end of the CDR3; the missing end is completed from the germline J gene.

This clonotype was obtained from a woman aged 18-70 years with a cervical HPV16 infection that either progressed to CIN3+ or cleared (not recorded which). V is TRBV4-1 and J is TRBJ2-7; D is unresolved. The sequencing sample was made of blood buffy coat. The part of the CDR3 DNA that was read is TGCGCCAGCAGCCAAGGCCCTAGAATTCCCCTCGAG. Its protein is CASSQGPRIPLE. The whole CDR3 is CASSQGPRIPLEQYF.